One and the same sample provided the 29 T cell receptor beta chains below, sequenced in a study of blood T cell repertoires in COVID-19. The data were produced by immunoSEQ multiplex PCR, yet TCRdb's version contains in-frame clones alone and is incomplete. This sample yields hundreds of thousands of clones, of which around 84% are seen a single time; about 4.1% belongs to the top ten. Sequencing was carried out using PBMCs or T cells enriched from blood (not recorded which). Every receptor here comes from a man younger than 45 who had recovered from COVID-19.

This clone was seen more than once but under ten times. This chain connects TRBV24-1 to TRBJ1-5; maybe TRBD1 (6 bases). The V end was cut by 4 bases, the J end by 6 bases, with 12 bases between. Germline-derived CDR1 and CDR2 are KGHDR and SFDVKD. The CDR3 is made up of 14 amino acids. The CDR3 region has the DNA TGTGCCACCAGTGAGGGGGGGCGAGGTCAGCCCCAGCATTTT. Its protein is CATSEGGRGQPQHF.

The V call is TRBV11-3, the J call TRBJ2-4, with D hard to call. Germline V gives CDR1 SGHNT, CDR2 YENEEA. The CDR3 covers 14 residues. Trimming removed 1 base from V and 8 bases from J, with 12 bases in between. Here the CDR3 reads CASSLGPASDIQYF. In DNA form, the CDR3 reads TGTGCCAGCAGCTTAGGCCCAGCGTCGGACATTCAGTACTTC.

The chain employs TRBV11-2 and TRBJ2-5; no clear D gene. Germline values: CDR1 SGHAT, CDR2 FQNNGV. V lost 5 bases and J lost 3, with 16 bases in between. This CDR3 is built from 15 residues. CDR3 sequence reads: CASSASRVTEETQYF. CDR3 sequence (DNA): TGTGCCAGCAGCGCTTCCCGGGTCACGGAAGAGACCCAGTACTTC.

The chain is built from TRBV24-1 and TRBJ1-2; 7 bases agree with TRBD1. The CDR3 has 15 residues. Looked up from germline, CDR1 is KGHDR and CDR2 is SFDVKD. V was pared by 1 base and J by 8 bases, with 9 bases of the junction left unmatched. The CDR3 sequence: CATSDFPTGTEGYTF. The CDR3 DNA reads TGTGCCACCAGTGATTTCCCGACAGGGACGGAGGGCTACACCTTC.

V gene TRBV27 combines with J gene TRBJ1-1; no clear D gene. Trimming pared 1 base from V and 4 bases from J, leaving 13 bases between. Germline values: CDR1 MNHEY, CDR2 SMNVEV (reference sequence). This CDR3 region has 15 residues. Here the CDR3 DNA reads TGTGCCAGCAGTTTATTGGCAGGAAGGATCACTGAAGCTTTCTTT. Its translation: CASSLLAGRITEAFF.

V gene TRBV5-1 combines with J gene TRBJ2-7; TRBD2 matches 8 bases. The CDR3 totals 16 residues. CDR1 is SGHRS and CDR2 is YFSETQ in the germline V gene. The J segment lost 6 bases and the V segment lost 4 bases, leaving 15 bases of the junction unmatched. CDR3 nucleotide sequence: TGCGCCAGCAGCCCTCAAACAGCGGCTAGCGGGTCCGAGCAGTACTTC. It is translated as CASSPQTAASGSEQYF.

The chain joins TRBV28 to TRBJ1-5; 7 bases align to TRBD1. The J segment lost 6 bases and the V segment lost 4 bases, leaving 9 bases of the junction unmatched. The CDR3 covers 15 residues. The germline V gene has CDR1 MDHEN and CDR2 SYDVKM. The CDR3 nucleotides read TGTGCCAGCAGTTCGCTCGGAACAGGGGCTCAGCCCCAGCATTTT. Translation gives CASSSLGTGAQPQHF.

This chain connects TRBV19 to TRBJ1-5; D is possibly TRBD1 (6 bases). The CDR3 runs 16 residues. V lost 5 bases and J lost 1, with 15 bases in between. The germline CDR1 and CDR2 sequences are LNHDA and SQIVND (reference sequence). This CDR3 reads CASSGRGSWSNQPQHF. The CDR3 bases are TGTGCCAGTAGTGGCAGGGGTAGTTGGAGCAATCAGCCCCAGCATTTT.

The chain combines TRBV29-1 with TRBJ2-1, with a weak D call TRBD1 (6 bases). V was cut by 7 bases and J by 2 bases, with 15 bases left in between. This CDR3 spans 14 amino acids. Germline loops: CDR1 SQVTM, CDR2 ANQGSEA. The CDR3 region is CSGGLVGTYNEQFF. In DNA form, the CDR3 reads TGCAGCGGGGGGCTAGTCGGCACCTACAATGAGCAGTTCTTC.

The chain joins TRBV12-3 or TRBV12-4 to TRBJ2-3; 7 bases match TRBD2. The CDR3 is 12 residues long. V trimming: 6 bases; J trimming: 8 bases; junction bases outside the gene matches: 5. CDR3 coding DNA: TGTGCCAGCAGGCCACCGGGGGGTACGCAGTATTTT. Translated, it gives CASRPPGGTQYF.

The rearrangement uses TRBV18 and TRBJ1-6, with D perhaps matching TRBD1 (6 bases). The CDR3 runs to 16 residues. Trimming took off 3 bases at V and 5 bases at J, with 14 bases between the two ends. The V gene's germline CDR1 is KGHSH and CDR2 LQKENI. The CDR3 DNA sequence: TGTGCCAGCTCACCTAACGGCAGGGACAATAATTCACCCCTCCACTTT. As protein: CASSPNGRDNNSPLHF. The full variable domain, completed using reference TRBV18 and TRBJ1-6, is NAGVMQNPRHLVRRRGQEARLRCSPMKGHSHVYWYRQLPEEGLKFMVYLQKENIIDESGMPKERFSAEFPKEGPSILRIQQVVRGDSAAYFCASSPNGRDNNSPLHFGNGTRLTVT.

The J gene is TRBJ2-5, the V gene TRBV18, with D maybe TRBD2 (6 bases). This CDR3 spans 13 amino acids. The germline V gene encodes CDR1 KGHSH and CDR2 LQKENI. Deletions cut 1 base from V and 5 bases from J, with 8 bases between. Here the CDR3 DNA reads TGTGCCAGCTCACCACGGAGGGATGAGACCCAGTACTTC. Translated: CASSPRRDETQYF.

This sequence joins TRBV3-1 (or the pseudogene TRBV3-2) and TRBJ2-7; D is unresolved. Trimming left V 1 base short and J 3 bases short, with 13 bases between. The germline V gene has CDR1 LGHDT and CDR2 YNNKEL (reference sequence). The CDR3 spans 15 residues. CDR3 sequence (DNA): TGTGCCAGCAGCCAAGGACTGAATTTAGGCTACGAGCAGTACTTC. Translating it yields CASSQGLNLGYEQYF.

This chain uses TRBV6-1 with TRBJ2-7; tentative D call: TRBD2 (6 bases). V gave up 1 base and J gave up 5 bases, with 9 bases separating them. CDR1 MNHNS and CDR2 SASEGT come from the germline V gene. This CDR3 region has 13 residues. The chain's CDR3 is CASSEVGGNEQYF. For the CDR3, the DNA is TGTGCCAGCAGTGAAGTCGGGGGAAACGAGCAGTACTTC.

The chain carries TRBV24-1 and TRBJ2-1, with a possible D match to TRBD2 (5 bases). The CDR3 sequence is 15 residues long. Per the germline V gene, CDR1 is KGHDR and CDR2 is SFDVKD. V gave up 4 bases and J gave up 7 bases, with 16 bases separating them. In DNA form, the CDR3 reads TGTGCCACCAGTGACTTTTTCGCCGGGGTGAATGAGCAGTTCTTC. This gives the protein CATSDFFAGVNEQFF.

The V call is TRBV18, the J call TRBJ1-1; D is possibly TRBD1 (5 bases). Germline CDR1 is KGHSH and CDR2 is LQKENI. Trimming removed 3 bases from V and 4 bases from J, with 12 bases in between. The CDR3 sequence is 14 residues long. The CDR3, as DNA: TGTGCCAGCTCACCCTTAGGGGCTAGCACTGAAGCTTTCTTT. Amino acid sequence: CASSPLGASTEAFF.

In the case of this clone: Other DNA sequences in this sample translate to the same CDR3. V usage is TRBV19 and J usage is TRBJ1-1; unclear D gene. The CDR3 loop spans 14 amino acids. V lost 1 base to trimming and J lost 1 base, with 7 bases between them. Germline CDR1 LNHDA, CDR2 SQIVND (reference sequence). The DNA of the CDR3 is TGTGCCAGTAGTATAGGAGGAGGGAACACTGAAGCTTTCTTT. Translation: CASSIGGGNTEAFF.

The chain links TRBV11-2 to TRBJ2-3; D perhaps matches TRBD2 (5 bases). This CDR3 has 13 amino acids. The germline CDR1 and CDR2 sequences are SGHAT and FQNNGV. Trimming took 5 bases from V and 6 from J, leaving 12 bases between them. The CDR3 coding sequence is TGTGCCAGCAGCAGAACTAGATTGGATACGCAGTATTTT. Translated, it gives CASSRTRLDTQYF.

CDR3 bases: TGTGCCAGTAGGGGACGAGACAGGGACCCCTACGAGCAGTACTTC. Translated: CASRGRDRDPYEQYF. The rearrangement links TRBV19 to TRBJ2-7; 7 positions match TRBD1. The CDR3 contains 15 residues. Per germline, CDR1 LNHDA and CDR2 SQIVND (reference sequence). V trimming: 6 bases; J trimming: 2 bases; junction bases outside the gene matches: 10.

J is TRBJ1-1 and V is TRBV2, with a possible D match to TRBD1 (5 bases). CDR3 length equals 17 residues. Trimming left V 6 bases short and J 2 bases short, with 22 bases between. CDR1 and CDR2 (germline): SNHLY, FYNNEI. As DNA, the CDR3 is TGTGCCAGCAGCGGCCCCGGGGGGTTTCGCGCTAACACTGAAGCTTTCTTT. It translates to CASSGPGGFRANTEAFF.

V gene TRBV7-9 combines with J gene TRBJ1-5; a weak D match, TRBD1 (5 bases). V shed 5 bases and J shed 0 bases, with 14 bases lying between them. Looked up from germline, CDR1 is SEHNR and CDR2 is FQNEAQ (reference sequence). This CDR3 has 16 amino acids. CDR3 nucleotide sequence: TGTGCCAGCAGCCCGCCTGACAGTTATAGCAATCAGCCCCAGCATTTT. As protein: CASSPPDSYSNQPQHF.

The chain carries TRBV21-1 and TRBJ2-7; the listed D gene, TRBD1, was not tested against the DNA. TRBV21-1 counts as a pseudogene. The CDR3 is 13 amino acids. CDR3 residues: CASYRQVHYEQYF. CDR3 nucleotide sequence: TGTGCCAGCTATAGACAGGTCCACTACGAGCAGTACTTC.

CDR3 nucleotide sequence: TGTGCCAGTAGTATATTTGGCCGGACAGGGGGTCCGGGAACTAATGAAAAACTGTTTTTT. Translated: CASSIFGRTGGPGTNEKLFF. This rearrangement joins TRBV19 to TRBJ1-4; 10 bases are shared with TRBD1. Germline-derived CDR1 and CDR2 are LNHDA and SQIVND (reference sequence). Unmatched junction bases numbered 13, after V lost 2 bases and J lost 1 base. The CDR3 sequence is 20 residues long.

The genes are TRBV12-3 or TRBV12-4 and TRBJ2-7; no reliable D call. Trimming took off 3 bases at V and 6 bases at J, with 6 bases between the two ends. The CDR3 totals 11 residues. The CDR3 region has the DNA TGTGCCAGCAGTTTGAGATCCGAGCAGTACTTC. It is translated as CASSLRSEQYF.

This clone is a singleton in its sample. The V call is TRBV5-1, the J call TRBJ2-1; 9 bases map to TRBD2. The germline V gene has CDR1 SGHRS and CDR2 YFSETQ. The CDR3 extends over 16 amino acids. J was trimmed by 5 bases and V by 1 base; bases with no gene match: 7. CDR3 DNA: TGCGCCAGCAGCTTGACGGCGCTAGCGGGAAACAATGAGCAGTTCTTC. As protein: CASSLTALAGNNEQFF.

Only one count was recorded for this clone. V and J are TRBV9 and TRBJ1-5; a weak D match, TRBD1 (6 bases). The CDR3 is 14 amino acids. Trimming removed 4 bases from V and 3 bases from J, with 11 bases in between. Looked up from germline, CDR1 is SGDLS and CDR2 is YYNGEE. CDR3 residues: CASSPGQHNQPQHF. The CDR3 coding sequence is TGTGCCAGCAGCCCTGGACAGCACAATCAGCCCCAGCATTTT.

The chain carries TRBV5-1 and TRBJ1-1, with D perhaps TRBD1 (6 bases). The CDR3 has 14 residues. V was pared by 4 bases and J by 0 bases, with 10 bases between. Germline V gene data show CDR1 as SGHRS and CDR2 as YFSETQ. The CDR3 sequence: CASSPGTLNTEAFF. Here the CDR3 DNA reads TGCGCCAGCAGCCCCGGGACACTGAACACTGAAGCTTTCTTT. The full variable domain, completed using reference TRBV5-1 and TRBJ1-1, is KAGVTQTPRYLIKTRGQQVTLSCSPISGHRSVSWYQQTPGQGLQFLFEYFSETQRNKGNFPGRFSGRQFSNSRSEMNVSTLELGDSALYLCASSPGTLNTEAFFGQGTRLTVV.

The chain recombines TRBV6-5 with TRBJ1-6; no firm D call. Trimming stripped 2 bases from V and 12 bases from J, with 11 bases between. Germline V lookup: CDR1 MNHEY, CDR2 SVGAGI. The CDR3 loop spans 13 amino acids. CDR3: CASSYGQAGPLHF. In nucleotides, the CDR3 is TGTGCCAGCAGTTACGGGCAGGCGGGACCCCTCCACTTT.

The chain uses TRBV7-9 and TRBJ2-1, with TRBD1 matching over 8 bases. CDR1 SEHNR and CDR2 FQNEAQ come from the germline V gene (reference sequence). V shed 0 bases and J 2 bases; nucleotides not matched to a gene: 6. The CDR3 has 17 residues. CDR3 region: CASSLAGTGTTYNEQFF. The CDR3 DNA reads as TGTGCCAGCAGCTTAGCAGGGACAGGAACCACCTACAATGAGCAGTTCTTC.